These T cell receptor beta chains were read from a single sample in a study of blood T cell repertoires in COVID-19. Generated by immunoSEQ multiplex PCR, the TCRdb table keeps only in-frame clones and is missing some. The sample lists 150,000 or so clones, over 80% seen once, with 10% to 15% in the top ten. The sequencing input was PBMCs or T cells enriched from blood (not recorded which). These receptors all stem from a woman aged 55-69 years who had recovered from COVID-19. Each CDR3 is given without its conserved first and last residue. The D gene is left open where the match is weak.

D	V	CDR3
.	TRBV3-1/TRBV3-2	ASSQGDMGPQH
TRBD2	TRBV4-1	ASSPLAGGRDTQY
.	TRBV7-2	ASSNQVMNTEAF
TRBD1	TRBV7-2	ASSAQRRQGPEAF
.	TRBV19	ASSLVRDGYT
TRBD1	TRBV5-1	ASSLAAGGGNTIY
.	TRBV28	ASSLKLVFNYGYT
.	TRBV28	ASSLKGQPQH
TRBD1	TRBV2	ASSRDSLNTEAF
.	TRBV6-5	ASSYSPNYGYT
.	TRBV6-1	ASSEIPQGRNIQY
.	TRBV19	ASSLRTGSGYT
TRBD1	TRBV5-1	ASSLGTGGSEKLF
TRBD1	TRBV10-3	AIGPGQRTGETQY
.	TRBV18	ASSSRGVSQPQH
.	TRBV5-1	ASSFGGPHQPQH
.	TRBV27	ASRPDSYNSPLH
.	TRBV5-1	ASSLPGEADTQY
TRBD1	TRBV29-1	SVWTGGENIQY
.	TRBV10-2	ASGANRANTGELF
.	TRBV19	ASSTGGGGNQPQH
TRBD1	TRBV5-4	ASSTGTGGTDTQY
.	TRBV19	ASSIRQLSSYNEQF
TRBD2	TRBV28	ASSLTGTSLNEQF
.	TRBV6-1	ASSEDSNNEQF
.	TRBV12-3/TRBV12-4	ASSLGRAGYT
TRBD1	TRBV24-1	ATSDSRQGTTEAF
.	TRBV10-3	ATSEGAGGAKNIQY
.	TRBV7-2	ASSWVETEAF
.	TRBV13	ASSTAAGDLTF
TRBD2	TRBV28	ATNPLAGESYEQY
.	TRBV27	ASRAPGEGKTGELF
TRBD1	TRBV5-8	ASSLVTGITYNEQF
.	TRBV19	ASSTRSGTNEQY
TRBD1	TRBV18	ASSPGQGKSAEAF
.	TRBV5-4	ASSLASVGTYNEQF
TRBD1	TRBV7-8	ASSFHRRDRGLHGRTSYGYT
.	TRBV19	ASTLGRGDEKLF
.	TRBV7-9	ASSLDSLYGYT
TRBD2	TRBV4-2	ASSPDQTSGADTQY